The rows below give T cell receptor beta chains drawn from one sample of a study of technical replicates of blood from several donors. Sequenced by immunoSEQ multiplex PCR; TCRdb stores in-frame clones only, minus some. The sample lists roughly 93,000 clones; approximately 94% were seen once. Sequences were obtained from T cells isolated from PBMCs. Source of these receptors: a human donor in good health. Both conserved end residues are part of each CDR3. Fields, in order: CDR3 protein, CDR3 DNA, D gene, J gene, clone size, V gene. The D gene is left open where the match is weak. The size of a clone is reported for some rows only, either as once, few or many, or as a class for expanded clones.

CDR3 protein: CASSTFLTANTEAFF
CDR3 DNA: TGTGCCAGCAGCACTTTTTTAACAGCGAACACTGAAGCTTTCTTT
D gene: .
J gene: TRBJ1-1
clone size: .
V gene: TRBV7-9

CDR3 protein: CASAIYRVYGYTF
CDR3 DNA: TGTGCCAGCGCAATCTACAGGGTTTATGGCTACACCTTC
D gene: .
J gene: TRBJ1-2
clone size: .
V gene: TRBV28

CDR3 protein: CSVNPSLGTQYF
CDR3 DNA: TGCAGCGTAAATCCAAGTTTGGGCACGCAGTATTTT
D gene: .
J gene: TRBJ2-3
clone size: .
V gene: TRBV29-1

CDR3 protein: CASRVQGAGKLFF
CDR3 DNA: TGTGCCAGCAGGGTACAGGGGGCCGGAAAACTGTTTTTT
D gene: TRBD1
J gene: TRBJ1-4
clone size: .
V gene: TRBV6-6

CDR3 protein: CASGSGAFYGYTF
CDR3 DNA: TGTGCCAGTGGGAGCGGGGCCTTCTATGGCTACACCTTC
D gene: .
J gene: TRBJ1-2
clone size: .
V gene: TRBV19

CDR3 protein: CASRGLAGGGEQFF
CDR3 DNA: TGTGCCAGCAGAGGACTAGCGGGGGGCGGGGAGCAGTTCTTC
D gene: TRBD2
J gene: TRBJ2-1
clone size: .
V gene: TRBV6-1

CDR3 protein: CASSSQGSYNSPLHF
CDR3 DNA: TGTGCCAGCAGCTCTCAGGGCTCCTATAATTCACCCCTCCACTTT
D gene: .
J gene: TRBJ1-6
clone size: .
V gene: TRBV14

CDR3 protein: CASSGGPVKDRNYGYTF
CDR3 DNA: TGTGCCAGCAGCGGAGGCCCGGTCAAGGACAGAAACTATGGCTACACCTTC
D gene: .
J gene: TRBJ1-2
clone size: once
V gene: TRBV7-9

CDR3 protein: CASSLDGTGGEKLFF
CDR3 DNA: TGTGCCAGCAGCTTGGACGGGACAGGGGGAGAAAAACTGTTTTTT
D gene: TRBD1
J gene: TRBJ1-4
clone size: .
V gene: TRBV5-4

CDR3 protein: CATWDISNTEAFF
CDR3 DNA: TGTGCCACTTGGGACATTTCGAACACTGAAGCTTTCTTT
D gene: .
J gene: TRBJ1-1
clone size: .
V gene: TRBV28

CDR3 protein: CASRGEGLSLVETQYF
CDR3 DNA: TGTGCCAGCAGGGGAGAGGGCCTCTCCCTTGTGGAGACCCAGTACTTC
D gene: .
J gene: TRBJ2-5
clone size: .
V gene: TRBV5-4

CDR3 protein: CASSTGGFSGNTIYF
CDR3 DNA: TGTGCCAGCAGTACAGGTGGTTTCTCTGGAAACACCATATATTTT
D gene: .
J gene: TRBJ1-3
clone size: .
V gene: TRBV6-1

CDR3 protein: CRAGAYNEQFF
CDR3 DNA: TGCAGGGCCGGGGCCTACAATGAGCAGTTCTTC
D gene: .
J gene: TRBJ2-1
clone size: .
V gene: TRBV20-1

CDR3 protein: CARRRALTSGSSYNEQFF
CDR3 DNA: TGTGCCCGACGCCGGGCCCTCACTAGCGGAAGCTCCTACAATGAGCAGTTCTTC
D gene: TRBD2
J gene: TRBJ2-1
clone size: .
V gene: TRBV2

CDR3 protein: CASSYPLSPLHF
CDR3 DNA: TGTGCCAGCAGTTACCCACTTTCACCCCTCCACTTT
D gene: .
J gene: TRBJ1-6
clone size: .
V gene: TRBV6-9

CDR3 protein: CASRQGSYYGYTF
CDR3 DNA: TGTGCCAGCAGGCAGGGATCATACTATGGCTACACCTTC
D gene: .
J gene: TRBJ1-2
clone size: .
V gene: TRBV6-5

CDR3 protein: CASGLTGGAGNSTDTQYF
CDR3 DNA: TGTGCTAGTGGTTTGACTGGTGGTGCGGGGAATAGCACAGATACGCAGTATTTT
D gene: .
J gene: TRBJ2-3
clone size: .
V gene: TRBV12-5

CDR3 protein: CASSFSYEQYF
CDR3 DNA: TGTGCCAGCAGCTTTAGCTACGAGCAGTACTTC
D gene: .
J gene: TRBJ2-7
clone size: .
V gene: TRBV7-2

CDR3 protein: CASSPSRGTLTSEQYF
CDR3 DNA: TGTGCCAGCAGCCCCTCTCGGGGGACTCTGACTTCGGAGCAGTACTTC
D gene: .
J gene: TRBJ2-7
clone size: .
V gene: TRBV11-3

CDR3 protein: CASSFLAGTENTGELFF
CDR3 DNA: TGTGCCAGCAGTTTTCTTGCCGGGACAGAAAACACCGGGGAGCTGTTTTTT
D gene: TRBD1
J gene: TRBJ2-2
clone size: .
V gene: TRBV25-1

CDR3 protein: CATLDRERNTIYF
CDR3 DNA: TGTGCCACCCTAGACAGAGAAAGAAACACCATATATTTT
D gene: .
J gene: TRBJ1-3
clone size: .
V gene: TRBV13

CDR3 protein: CASSLGAGLQPQHF
CDR3 DNA: TGCGCCAGCAGCTTGGGGGCAGGACTACAGCCCCAGCATTTT
D gene: .
J gene: TRBJ1-5
clone size: once
V gene: TRBV5-1

CDR3 protein: CASRIFEGAGGSEKLFF
CDR3 DNA: TGTGCCAGCAGGATTTTTGAAGGGGCAGGGGGTAGTGAAAAACTGTTTTTT
D gene: TRBD1
J gene: TRBJ1-4
clone size: .
V gene: TRBV2

CDR3 protein: CASSQIETGGYGYTF
CDR3 DNA: TGTGCCAGTAGTCAAATCGAGACAGGGGGCTATGGCTACACCTTC
D gene: TRBD1
J gene: TRBJ1-2
clone size: .
V gene: TRBV19

CDR3 protein: CASSLTMGTGELFF
CDR3 DNA: TGTGCCAGCAGTTTGACTATGGGCACCGGGGAGCTGTTTTTT
D gene: .
J gene: TRBJ2-2
clone size: once
V gene: TRBV28

CDR3 protein: CASSPDRGGTEAFF
CDR3 DNA: TGTGCCAGCTCCCCGGACAGGGGAGGGACTGAAGCTTTCTTT
D gene: TRBD1
J gene: TRBJ1-1
clone size: .
V gene: TRBV18

CDR3 protein: CASSADRGGEEKLFF
CDR3 DNA: TGTGCCAGCAGTGCGGACAGGGGAGGAGAAGAAAAACTGTTTTTT
D gene: TRBD1
J gene: TRBJ1-4
clone size: .
V gene: TRBV6-1

CDR3 protein: CASKSPSSYEQYF
CDR3 DNA: TGTGCCAGTAAGTCCCCTAGCTCCTACGAGCAGTACTTC
D gene: .
J gene: TRBJ2-7
clone size: .
V gene: TRBV19

CDR3 protein: CASSLPREATDTQYF
CDR3 DNA: TGTGCCAGCAGCTTGCCGCGGGAGGCTACAGATACGCAGTATTTT
D gene: TRBD2
J gene: TRBJ2-3
clone size: once
V gene: TRBV5-5

CDR3 protein: CASSGPSGQGSNQPQHF
CDR3 DNA: TGTGCCAGCAGTGGCCCCTCGGGACAGGGGAGCAATCAGCCCCAGCATTTT
D gene: TRBD1
J gene: TRBJ1-5
clone size: .
V gene: TRBV25-1

CDR3 protein: CASSLSDRAGNTIYF
CDR3 DNA: TGTGCCAGCAGCTTATCAGACAGGGCTGGAAACACCATATATTTT
D gene: TRBD1
J gene: TRBJ1-3
clone size: .
V gene: TRBV7-6

CDR3 protein: CASSRTGGSYSPLHF
CDR3 DNA: TGTGCCAGCAGCCGCACAGGGGGCAGTTACTCACCCCTCCACTTT
D gene: TRBD1
J gene: TRBJ1-6
clone size: .
V gene: TRBV7-6